This T cell receptor (beta chain) derives from a study of T cells in Graves' hyperthyroidism and ophthalmopathy. The CDR3 runs to 14 residues. Trimming stripped 0 bases from V and 5 bases from J, with 13 bases between. Germline CDR1 is DFQATT and CDR2 is SNEGSKA (reference sequence). This clonotype was counted a single time. Researchers amplified the TCR beta CDR3 regions from RNA transcripts. HTBI primers were used for first-round RT-PCR of the TCR CDR3. From the multiplex PCR reads, TCRdb called clonotypes with MiXCR, one entry per CDR3 protein. This sample has 40,000 to 60,000 distinct CDR3 sequences, with approximately 48% found just once.

The V call is TRBV20-1, the J call TRBJ2-5; D call uncertain. The sequenced material came from blood. This sequence was found in a woman aged 45-65 years with Graves' ophthalmopathy. The CDR3 DNA follows: TGCAGTGCTAGAGATGATGGGGTTAGGGAGACCCAGTACTTC. Amino acids: CSARDDGVRETQYF.